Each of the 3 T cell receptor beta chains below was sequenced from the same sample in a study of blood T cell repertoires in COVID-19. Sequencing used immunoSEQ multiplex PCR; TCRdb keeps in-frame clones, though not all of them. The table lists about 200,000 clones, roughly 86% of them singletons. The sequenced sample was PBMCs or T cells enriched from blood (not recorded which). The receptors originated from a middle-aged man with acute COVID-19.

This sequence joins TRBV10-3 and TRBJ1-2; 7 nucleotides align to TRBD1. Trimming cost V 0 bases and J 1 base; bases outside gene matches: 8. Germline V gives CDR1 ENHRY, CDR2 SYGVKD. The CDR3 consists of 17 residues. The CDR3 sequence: CAISESSRGGSNYGYTF. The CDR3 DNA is TGTGCCATCAGTGAGTCGAGTAGAGGGGGCAGTAACTATGGCTACACCTTC.

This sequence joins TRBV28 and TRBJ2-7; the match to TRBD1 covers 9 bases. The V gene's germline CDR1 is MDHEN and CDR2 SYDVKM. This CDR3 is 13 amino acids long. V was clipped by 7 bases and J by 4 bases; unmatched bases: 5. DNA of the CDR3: TGTGCCAGCACCCAGGGACAGGGATACGAGCAGTACTTC. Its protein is CASTQGQGYEQYF.

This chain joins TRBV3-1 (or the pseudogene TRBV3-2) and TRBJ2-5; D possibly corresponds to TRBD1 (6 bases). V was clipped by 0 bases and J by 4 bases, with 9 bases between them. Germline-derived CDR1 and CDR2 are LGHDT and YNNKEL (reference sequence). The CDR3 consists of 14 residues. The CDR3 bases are TGTGCCAGCAGCCAAGAGGGGGCGATAGAGACCCAGTACTTC. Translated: CASSQEGAIETQYF.